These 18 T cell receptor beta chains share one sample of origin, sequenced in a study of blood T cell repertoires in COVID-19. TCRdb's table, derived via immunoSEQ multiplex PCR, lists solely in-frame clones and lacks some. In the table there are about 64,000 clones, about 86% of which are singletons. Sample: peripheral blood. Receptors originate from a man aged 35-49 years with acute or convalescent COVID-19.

Here the CDR3 reads CASKQPATNEKLFF. The CDR3 DNA reads as TGTGCCAGCAAACAGCCCGCAACTAATGAAAAACTGTTTTTT. The V gene is TRBV2, the J gene TRBJ1-4; unclear D gene. Germline assignment: CDR1 SNHLY and CDR2 FYNNEI. V lost 7 bases, J lost 0 bases, and 9 bases lay in between. The CDR3 is 14 residues long.

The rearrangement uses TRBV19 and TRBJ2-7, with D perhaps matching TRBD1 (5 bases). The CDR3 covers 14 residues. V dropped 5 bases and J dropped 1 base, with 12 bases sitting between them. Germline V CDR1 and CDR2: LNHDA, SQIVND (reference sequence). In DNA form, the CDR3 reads TGTGCCAGTAGTGCCAGGGAAACATCCTACGAGCAGTACTTC. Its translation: CASSARETSYEQYF.

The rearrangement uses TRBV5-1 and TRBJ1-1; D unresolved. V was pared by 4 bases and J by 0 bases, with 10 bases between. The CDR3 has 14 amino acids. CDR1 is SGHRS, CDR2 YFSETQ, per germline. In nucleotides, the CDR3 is TGCGCCAGCAGCCCCCAGGCGATGAACACTGAAGCTTTCTTT. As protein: CASSPQAMNTEAFF.

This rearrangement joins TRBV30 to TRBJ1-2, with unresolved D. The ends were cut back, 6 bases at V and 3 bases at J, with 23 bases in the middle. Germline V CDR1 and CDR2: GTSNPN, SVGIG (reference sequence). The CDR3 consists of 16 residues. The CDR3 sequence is CACVPRTIPSDYGYTF. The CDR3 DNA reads TGTGCCTGCGTTCCTAGGACTATTCCATCGGACTATGGCTACACCTTC.

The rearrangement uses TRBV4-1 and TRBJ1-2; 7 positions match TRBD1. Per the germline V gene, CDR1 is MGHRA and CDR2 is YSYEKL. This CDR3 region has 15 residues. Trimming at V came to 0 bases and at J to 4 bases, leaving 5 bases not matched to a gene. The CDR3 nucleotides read TGCGCCAGCAGCCAAGACGCCGGGACAGTCTATGGCTACACCTTC. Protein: CASSQDAGTVYGYTF.

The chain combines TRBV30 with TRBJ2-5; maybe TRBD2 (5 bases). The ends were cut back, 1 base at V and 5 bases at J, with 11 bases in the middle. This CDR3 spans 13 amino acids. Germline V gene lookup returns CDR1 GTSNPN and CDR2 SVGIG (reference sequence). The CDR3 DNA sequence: TGTGCCTGGAGTGGCCTAGCTGGGGAGACCCAGTACTTC. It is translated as CAWSGLAGETQYF.

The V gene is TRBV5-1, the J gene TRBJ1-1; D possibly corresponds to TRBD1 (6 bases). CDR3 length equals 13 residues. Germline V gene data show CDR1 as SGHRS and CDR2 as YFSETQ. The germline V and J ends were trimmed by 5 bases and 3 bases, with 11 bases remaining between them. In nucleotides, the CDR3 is TGCGCCAGCAGTGCAGGGGCGGACACTGAAGCTTTCTTT. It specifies CASSAGADTEAFF.

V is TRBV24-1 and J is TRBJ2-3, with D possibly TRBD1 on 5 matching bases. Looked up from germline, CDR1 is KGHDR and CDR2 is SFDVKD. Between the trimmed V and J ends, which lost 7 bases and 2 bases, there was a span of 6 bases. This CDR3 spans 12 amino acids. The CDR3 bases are TGTGCCACCAGGGACACCACAGATACGCAGTATTTT. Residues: CATRDTTDTQYF.

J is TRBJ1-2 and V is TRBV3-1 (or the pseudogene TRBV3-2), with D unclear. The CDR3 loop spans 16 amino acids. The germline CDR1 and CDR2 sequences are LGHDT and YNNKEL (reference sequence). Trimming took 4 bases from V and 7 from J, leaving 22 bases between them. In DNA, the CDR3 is TGTGCCAGCAGCCGAGATTCGGGTGGGCGGGGTCTTGGCTACACCTTC. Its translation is CASSRDSGGRGLGYTF.

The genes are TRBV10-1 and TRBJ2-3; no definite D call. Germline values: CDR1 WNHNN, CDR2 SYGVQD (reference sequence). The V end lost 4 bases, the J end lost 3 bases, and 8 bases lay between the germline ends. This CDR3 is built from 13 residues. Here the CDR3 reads CASSGVETDTQYF. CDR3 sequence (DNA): TGCGCCAGCAGTGGGGTGGAGACAGATACGCAGTATTTT.

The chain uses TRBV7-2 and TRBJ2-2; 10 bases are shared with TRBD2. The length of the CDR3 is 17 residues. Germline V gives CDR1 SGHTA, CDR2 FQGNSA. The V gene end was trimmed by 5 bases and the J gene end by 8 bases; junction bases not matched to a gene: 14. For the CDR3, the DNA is TGTGCCAGCAGCCCCGGCCTGGCAGCGGGGGGGCAGGGGGAGCTGTTTTTT. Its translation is CASSPGLAAGGQGELFF. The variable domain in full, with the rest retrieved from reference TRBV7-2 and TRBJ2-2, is GAGVSQSPSNKVTEKGKDVELRCDPISGHTALYWYRQSLGQGLEFLIYFQGNSAPDKSGLPSDRFSAERTGGSVSTLTIQRTQQEDSAVYLCASSPGLAAGGQGELFFGEGSRLTVL.

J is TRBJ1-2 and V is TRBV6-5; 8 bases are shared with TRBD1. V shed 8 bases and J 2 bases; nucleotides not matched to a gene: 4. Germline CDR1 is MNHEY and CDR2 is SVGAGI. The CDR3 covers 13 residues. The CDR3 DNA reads TGTGCCAGCTCAGGGGGCTGGAACTATGGCTACACCTTC. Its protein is CASSGGWNYGYTF.

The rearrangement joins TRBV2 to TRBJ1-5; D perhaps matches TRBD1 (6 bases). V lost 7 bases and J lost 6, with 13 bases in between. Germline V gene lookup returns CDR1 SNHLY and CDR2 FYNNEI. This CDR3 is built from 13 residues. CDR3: CASNRQDSQPQHF. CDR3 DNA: TGTGCCAGCAACAGACAGGATTCTCAGCCCCAGCATTTT.

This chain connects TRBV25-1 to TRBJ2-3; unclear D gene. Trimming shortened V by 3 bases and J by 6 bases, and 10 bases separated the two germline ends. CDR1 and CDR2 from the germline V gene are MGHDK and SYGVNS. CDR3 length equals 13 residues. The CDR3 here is CASSDNTPDTQYF. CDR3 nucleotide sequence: TGTGCCAGCAGTGATAATACACCGGATACGCAGTATTTT.

The chain's CDR3 is CSARAGPGSPLHF. As DNA, the CDR3 is TGCAGCGCCCGGGCCGGTCCGGGGTCACCCCTCCACTTT. The chain links TRBV29-1 to TRBJ1-6; no definite D call. The germline V and J ends were trimmed by 7 bases and 10 bases, with 17 bases remaining between them. Per the germline V gene, CDR1 is SQVTM and CDR2 is ANQGSEA. This CDR3 region has 13 residues. The whole variable domain, remainder taken from reference TRBV29-1 and TRBJ1-6, is SAVISQKPSRDICQRGTSLTIQCQVDSQVTMMFWYRQQPGQSLTLIATANQGSEATYESGFVIDKFPISRPNLTFSTLTVSNMSPEDSSIYLCSARAGPGSPLHFGNGTRLTVT.

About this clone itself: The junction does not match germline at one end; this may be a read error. CDR3 sequence reads: CASSLWEDNSALHF. Written as DNA, the CDR3 is TGTGCCAGCAGTTTATGGGAGGATAATTCAGCCCTCCACTTT. The V gene is TRBV27, the J gene TRBJ1-6; D unclear. CDR1 and CDR2 (germline): MNHEY, SMNVEV (reference sequence). CDR3 size: 14 residues.

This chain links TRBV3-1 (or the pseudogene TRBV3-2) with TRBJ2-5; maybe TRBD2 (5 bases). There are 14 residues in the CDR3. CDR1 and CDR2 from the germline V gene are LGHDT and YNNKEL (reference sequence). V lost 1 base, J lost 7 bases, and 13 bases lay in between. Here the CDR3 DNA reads TGTGCCAGCAGCCAAGGTGCTAGCTATTGGACCCAGTACTTC. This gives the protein CASSQGASYWTQYF.

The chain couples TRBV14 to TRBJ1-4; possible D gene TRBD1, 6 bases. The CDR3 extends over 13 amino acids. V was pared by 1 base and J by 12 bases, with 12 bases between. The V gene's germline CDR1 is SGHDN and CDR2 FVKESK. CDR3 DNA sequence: TGTGCCAGCAGCCAAGTTCGGGGGGCTGAACTGTTTTTT. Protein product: CASSQVRGAELFF.